This passage covers 11 T cell receptor beta chains from one sample sequenced in a study of T cells after yellow fever vaccination. TCRdb re-called the 5' RACE reads with MiXCR, one entry per CDR3 protein. The sample contains about 74,000 distinct CDR3 sequences, around 7% of which appear only once. The starting material was CD8+ T cells sorted from PBMCs, obtained about 5 days after the first yellow fever vaccination. Receptors were obtained from a man between 18 and 29 years old who received the YFV17D yellow fever vaccine.

This clonotype has at least ten counts. The chain combines TRBV7-9 with TRBJ2-1; 10 bases fit TRBD2. The ends lost 5 bases at V and 8 bases at J; junction bases unmatched: 9. Germline V CDR1 and CDR2: SEHNR, FQNEAQ (reference sequence). The CDR3 spans 15 residues. DNA for the CDR3: TGTGCCAGCAGCCAAATGGGACTAGCGTGGGATGAGCAGTTCTTC. It translates to CASSQMGLAWDEQFF.

This chain joins TRBV6-6 and TRBJ2-3; no clear D. Looked up from germline, CDR1 is MNHNY and CDR2 is SVGAGI (reference sequence). V lost 2 bases to trimming and J lost 0 bases, with 3 bases between them. The length of the CDR3 is 13 residues. For the CDR3, the DNA is TGTGCCAGCAGTTACGGGAGCACAGATACGCAGTATTTT. This translates into CASSYGSTDTQYF.

The chain couples TRBV6-5 to TRBJ1-2; no firm D call. Germline assignment: CDR1 MNHEY and CDR2 SVGAGI. The CDR3 length is 14 residues. Between the trimmed V and J ends, which lost 2 bases and 0 bases, there was a span of 7 bases. CDR3 region: CASSYTTANYGYTF. The CDR3 DNA sequence: TGTGCCAGCAGTTACACAACAGCTAACTATGGCTACACCTTC.

V gene TRBV3-1 combines with J gene TRBJ1-2, with unresolved D. This CDR3 comprises 14 residues. The ends were cut back, 0 bases at V and 6 bases at J, with 11 bases in the middle. Germline V lookup: CDR1 LGHDT, CDR2 YNNKEL (reference sequence). The CDR3 loop is CASSQEPALNGYTF. The DNA of the CDR3 is TGTGCCAGCAGCCAAGAACCGGCCCTAAATGGCTACACCTTC.

This clonotype was seen a handful of times. The chain employs TRBV6-2 or TRBV6-3 and TRBJ2-7; D remains ambiguous. CDR1 is MNHEY, CDR2 SVGEGT, per germline. With 5 bases removed from V and 4 bases from J, the gap between germline ends came to 18 bases. The CDR3 loop spans 15 amino acids. CDR3 DNA: TGTGCCAGCAGTACTCCCTCCCGACCCCCATACGAGCAGTACGTC. It codes for CASSTPSRPPYEQYV.

This clonotype appeared many times. The rearrangement uses TRBV27 and TRBJ2-7, with D perhaps matching TRBD1 (5 bases). The CDR3 is 14 residues long. CDR1 and CDR2 from the germline V gene are MNHEY and SMNVEV (reference sequence). V gave up 5 bases and J gave up 2 bases, with 13 bases separating them. CDR3 region: CASSTTQTAYEQYF. CDR3 nucleotide sequence: TGTGCCAGCAGTACTACCCAGACAGCCTACGAGCAGTACTTC.

A few counts support this clonotype. The V gene is TRBV7-9, the J gene TRBJ2-7; TRBD1 aligns across 7 bases. The CDR3 has 15 residues. Losses at the gene ends were 5 bases for V and 2 bases for J; bases not matched to a gene: 9. The germline V gene encodes CDR1 SEHNR and CDR2 FQNEAQ (reference sequence). CDR3 in amino acids: CASSHPGTVPYEQYF. Here the CDR3 DNA reads TGTGCCAGCAGCCATCCCGGGACAGTTCCCTACGAGCAGTACTTC.

This clonotype was detected a few times. CDR3 bases: TGCGCCAGCAGCCAGGATACAGGGGGCGCAAGGACTGAAGCTTTCTTT. Translation: CASSQDTGGARTEAFF. J is TRBJ1-1 and V is TRBV4-1, with TRBD1 identical over 9 bases. The ends lost 3 bases at V and 5 bases at J; junction bases unmatched: 10. This CDR3 has 16 residues. Germline CDR1 and CDR2: MGHRA and YSYEKL.

This clonotype appeared a few times. This chain connects TRBV10-3 to TRBJ2-1; no clear D. Per germline, CDR1 ENHRY and CDR2 SYGVKD. This CDR3 contains 13 residues. With 3 bases removed from V and 5 bases from J, the gap between germline ends came to 8 bases. CDR3 DNA: TGTGCCATCAGTGAAAACAGAGACAATGAGCAGTTCTTC. It specifies CAISENRDNEQFF.

In this sample, this clonotype turned up many times. The chain joins TRBV4-3 to TRBJ2-2, with D unresolved. The germline V gene has CDR1 LGHNA and CDR2 YSLEER. CDR3 length: 12 amino acids. Trimming shortened V by 2 bases and J by 6 bases, and 4 bases separated the two germline ends. CDR3 region: CASSQNAGELFF. DNA of the CDR3: TGCGCCAGCAGCCAAAACGCCGGGGAGCTGTTTTTT.

This clonotype showed up many times. This sequence joins TRBV7-2 and TRBJ2-7, with 9 bases that match TRBD2. Germline CDR1 SGHTA, CDR2 FQGNSA. This CDR3 has 16 residues. J gave up 3 bases and V 5 bases, and 11 bases lay outside the gene matches. The CDR3 protein is CASSPLPLAGSYEQYF. The CDR3 DNA reads as TGTGCCAGCAGCCCCCTCCCCCTAGCGGGGAGCTACGAGCAGTACTTC.